These T cell receptor beta chains were read from a single sample in a study of blood T cells in healthy people across ages. Each CDR3 protein is one row after TCRdb ran MiXCR on the 5' RACE reads. The sample lists approximately 880,000 distinct CDR3 sequences, around 48% occurring once. Sequencing was done on a sample of blood. The receptors originated from a man in his thirties or forties in good health. Each CDR3 is given with its conserved first and last residue. The order of the fields is V gene, clone size, CDR3 protein. The listing skips clone size in some rows; elsewhere it reads once, few, many or a size class.

v_call: TRBV4-1
clone_size: NA
cdr3_aa: CASSPTPQGSSYEQYF

v_call: TRBV7-9
clone_size: NA
cdr3_aa: CASSSSYRVDSSYEQYF

v_call: TRBV29-1
clone_size: NA
cdr3_aa: CSVKAGNTYEQYF

v_call: TRBV7-2
clone_size: few
cdr3_aa: CASSTYRENEQFF

v_call: TRBV3-1
clone_size: NA
cdr3_aa: CASSQGLAGGPLQETQYF

v_call: TRBV6-2/TRBV6-3
clone_size: NA
cdr3_aa: CASSYRKDREDTDTQYF

v_call: TRBV4-1
clone_size: few
cdr3_aa: CASSQDTGVNTEAFF

v_call: TRBV2
clone_size: once
cdr3_aa: CASSERRGQGNQPQHF

v_call: TRBV24-1
clone_size: NA
cdr3_aa: CATSDLRQGASYNEQFF

v_call: TRBV10-3
clone_size: NA
cdr3_aa: CATLTSGGRKDTQYF

v_call: TRBV27
clone_size: NA
cdr3_aa: CASSLSRMDENIQYF

v_call: TRBV6-2/TRBV6-3
clone_size: NA
cdr3_aa: CASKIQGTTLDYGYTF

v_call: TRBV7-2
clone_size: NA
cdr3_aa: CASSLVGAGQSSYEQYF

v_call: TRBV7-2
clone_size: NA
cdr3_aa: CASSLDSGGYGYTF

v_call: TRBV7-9
clone_size: NA
cdr3_aa: CASLGQNLLNTEAFF

v_call: TRBV4-3
clone_size: NA
cdr3_aa: CASSQDLLAGGYNEQFF

v_call: TRBV5-1
clone_size: few
cdr3_aa: CASSVTGYSYNEQFF

v_call: TRBV20-1
clone_size: NA
cdr3_aa: CSAGDPSLETQYF

v_call: TRBV2
clone_size: NA
cdr3_aa: CASSSRGIDQETQYF

v_call: TRBV27
clone_size: NA
cdr3_aa: CASSAVQGVPGELFF

v_call: TRBV27
clone_size: NA
cdr3_aa: CASSLLGRRSDTQYF

v_call: TRBV11-2
clone_size: NA
cdr3_aa: CASSLDLRGRNEKLFF

v_call: TRBV5-1
clone_size: NA
cdr3_aa: CASSGDSSSLNTEAFF

v_call: TRBV7-2
clone_size: NA
cdr3_aa: CASSLESGGGTDTQYF

v_call: TRBV4-2
clone_size: NA
cdr3_aa: CASSQAFGIPEQYF

v_call: TRBV11-2
clone_size: NA
cdr3_aa: CASSLDLTTSLKLFF

v_call: TRBV20-1
clone_size: NA
cdr3_aa: CSAPIASYEQYF

v_call: TRBV4-1
clone_size: NA
cdr3_aa: CATSQQDQGGYGYTF

v_call: TRBV7-9
clone_size: once
cdr3_aa: CASSLAKLESSDTQYF

v_call: TRBV29-1
clone_size: NA
cdr3_aa: CSVHQVLNTEAFF